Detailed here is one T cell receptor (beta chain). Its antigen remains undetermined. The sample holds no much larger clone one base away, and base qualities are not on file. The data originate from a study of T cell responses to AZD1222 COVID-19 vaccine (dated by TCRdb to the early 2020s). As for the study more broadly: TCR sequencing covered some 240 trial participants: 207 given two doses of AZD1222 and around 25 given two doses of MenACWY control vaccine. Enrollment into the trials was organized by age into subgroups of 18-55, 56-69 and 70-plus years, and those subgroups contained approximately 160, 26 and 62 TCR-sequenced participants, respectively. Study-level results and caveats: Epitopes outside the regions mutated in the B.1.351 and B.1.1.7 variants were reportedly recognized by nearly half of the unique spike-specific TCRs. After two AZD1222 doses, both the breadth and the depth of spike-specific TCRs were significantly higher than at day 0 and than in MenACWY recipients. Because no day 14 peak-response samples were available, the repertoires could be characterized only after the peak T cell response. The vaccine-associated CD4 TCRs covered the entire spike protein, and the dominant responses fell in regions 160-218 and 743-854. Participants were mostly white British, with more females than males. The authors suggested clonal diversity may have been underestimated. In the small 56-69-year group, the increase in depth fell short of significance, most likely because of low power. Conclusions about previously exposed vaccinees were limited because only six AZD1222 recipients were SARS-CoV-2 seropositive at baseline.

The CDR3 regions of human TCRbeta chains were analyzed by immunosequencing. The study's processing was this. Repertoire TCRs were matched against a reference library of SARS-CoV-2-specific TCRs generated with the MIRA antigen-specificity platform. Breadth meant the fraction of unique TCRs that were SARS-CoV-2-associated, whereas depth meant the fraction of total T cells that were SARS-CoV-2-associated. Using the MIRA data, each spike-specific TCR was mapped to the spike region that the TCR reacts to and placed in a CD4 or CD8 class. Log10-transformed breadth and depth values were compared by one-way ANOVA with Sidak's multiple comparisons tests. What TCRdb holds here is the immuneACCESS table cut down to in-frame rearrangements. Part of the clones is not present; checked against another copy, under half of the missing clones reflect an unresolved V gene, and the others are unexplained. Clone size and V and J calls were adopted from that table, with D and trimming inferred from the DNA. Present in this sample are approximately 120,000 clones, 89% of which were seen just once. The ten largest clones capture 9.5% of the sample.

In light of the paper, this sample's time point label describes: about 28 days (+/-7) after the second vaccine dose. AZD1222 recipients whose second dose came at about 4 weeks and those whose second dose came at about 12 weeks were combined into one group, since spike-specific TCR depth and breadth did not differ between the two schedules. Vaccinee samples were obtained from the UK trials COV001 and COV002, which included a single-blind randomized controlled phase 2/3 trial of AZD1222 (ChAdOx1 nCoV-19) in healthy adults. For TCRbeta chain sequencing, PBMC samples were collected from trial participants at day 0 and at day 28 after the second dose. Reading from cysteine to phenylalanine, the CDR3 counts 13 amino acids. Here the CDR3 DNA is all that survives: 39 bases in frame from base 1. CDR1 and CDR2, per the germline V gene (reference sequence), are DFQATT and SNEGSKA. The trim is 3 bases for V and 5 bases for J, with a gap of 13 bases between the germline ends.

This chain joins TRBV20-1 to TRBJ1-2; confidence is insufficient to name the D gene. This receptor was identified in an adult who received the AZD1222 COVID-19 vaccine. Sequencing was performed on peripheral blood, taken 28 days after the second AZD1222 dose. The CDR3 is CSASSVSGYGYTF. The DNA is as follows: TGCAGTGCTAGTAGCGTCAGTGGTTATGGCTACACCTTC.